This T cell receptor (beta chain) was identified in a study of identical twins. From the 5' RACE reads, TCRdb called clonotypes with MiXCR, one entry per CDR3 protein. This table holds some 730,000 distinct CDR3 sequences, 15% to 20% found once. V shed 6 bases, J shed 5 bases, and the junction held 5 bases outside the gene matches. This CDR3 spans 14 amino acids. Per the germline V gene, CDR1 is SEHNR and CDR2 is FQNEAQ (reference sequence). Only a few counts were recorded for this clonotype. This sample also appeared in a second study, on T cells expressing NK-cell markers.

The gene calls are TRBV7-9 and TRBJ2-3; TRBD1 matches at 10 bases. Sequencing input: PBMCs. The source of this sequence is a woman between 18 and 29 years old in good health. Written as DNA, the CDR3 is TGTGCCAGCAGGAGACAGGGGGCGCAAGATACGCAGTATTTT. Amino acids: CASRRQGAQDTQYF.